These 20 T cell receptor beta chains were sequenced from one sample in a study of T cell repertoires in cytomegalovirus infection. No antigen has been assigned to these receptors. TCRdb reprocessed the reads via MiXCR and lists one record per CDR3 protein. The top ten clones hold around 13% of a sample with around 710,000 distinct CDR3 sequences, about 29% of them seen once. Sequenced material: cultured CD8+ T cells from PBMCs, taken from culture after CMV antigen stimulation. These receptors all come from a human donor in good health (CMV status not recorded). Some clones in this sample may be carry-over from other donors' samples.

About this clonotype: Just one base apart from a much larger clone, this may be a read error. V is TRBV7-2 and J is TRBJ2-1, with D possibly TRBD1 on 6 matching bases. V was pared by 1 base and J by 2 bases, with 9 bases between. Germline V gene lookup returns CDR1 SGHTA and CDR2 FQGNSA. This CDR3 spans 15 amino acids. This CDR3 is CASSLEDSTYNEQFF. The CDR3 DNA reads TGTGCCAGCAGCTTAGAGGACAGTACCTACAATGAGCAGTTCTTC.

This clonotype was detected many times. The chain recombines TRBV4-1 with TRBJ1-3, with D unclear. V dropped 0 bases and J dropped 0 bases, with 9 bases sitting between them. The CDR3 loop spans 16 amino acids. Germline CDR1 and CDR2: MGHRA and YSYEKL. The DNA of the CDR3 is TGCGCCAGCAGCCAAGATCGGAGATTCTCTGGAAACACCATATATTTT. Residues: CASSQDRRFSGNTIYF.

This clonotype appeared a few times. This chain uses TRBV7-9 with TRBJ2-5, with 8 bases aligning to TRBD2. The V gene end was trimmed by 4 bases and the J gene end by 5 bases; junction bases not matched to a gene: 12. The germline V gene encodes CDR1 SEHNR and CDR2 FQNEAQ (reference sequence). This CDR3 contains 16 residues. Here the CDR3 reads CASSSQYREGRETQYF. CDR3 bases: TGTGCCAGCAGCTCACAGTACCGGGAGGGGCGCGAGACCCAGTACTTC.

V usage is TRBV5-1 and J usage is TRBJ2-7, with 9 positions matching TRBD1. CDR3 length: 14 residues. The germline CDR1 and CDR2 sequences are SGHRS and YFSETQ. The junction had 4 bases not matched to a gene; V was cut back by 4 bases and J by 2 bases. The CDR3 sequence: CASSIGTGPYEQYF. CDR3 in DNA: TGCGCCAGCAGCATCGGGACAGGGCCCTACGAGCAGTACTTC.

There are many counts of this clonotype. The chain links TRBV7-9 to TRBJ2-4; no reliable D call. V was clipped by 5 bases and J by 0 bases, with 14 bases between them. Germline V gene sequence: CDR1 SEHNR, CDR2 FQNEAQ (reference sequence). CDR3 length equals 16 residues. CDR3 DNA sequence: TGTGCCAGCAGCCCCACCGACACGCTAGCCAAAAACATTCAGTACTTC. As protein: CASSPTDTLAKNIQYF.

The chain joins TRBV4-2 to TRBJ1-1; TRBD1 aligns across 10 bases. The germline gives CDR1 LGHNA, CDR2 YNFKEQ. The CDR3 sequence is 17 residues long. Trimming took 0 bases from V and 5 from J; bases not matched to a gene: 9. The CDR3 loop reads CASSQEARDRGDTEAFF. For the CDR3, the DNA is TGTGCCAGCAGCCAAGAAGCCCGGGACAGGGGAGATACTGAAGCTTTCTTT.

This clonotype was counted only a few times. The chain carries TRBV12-3 or TRBV12-4 and TRBJ1-2; no clear D gene. The CDR3 loop spans 13 amino acids. V was trimmed by 9 bases and J by 5 bases, leaving 16 bases between them. In DNA form, the CDR3 reads TGTGCCAGTTACAGAGCCCGAGAGTATGGCTACACCTTC. This sequence encodes CASYRAREYGYTF.

This clonotype showed up just a few times. The V call is TRBV19, the J call TRBJ1-6; weak D call: TRBD1 (6 bases). The V gene's germline CDR1 is LNHDA and CDR2 SQIVND (reference sequence). The V end was cut by 5 bases, the J end by 6 bases, with 8 bases between. The CDR3 is 13 residues long. The CDR3 loop is CASSYRANSPLHF. In DNA, the CDR3 is TGTGCCAGTAGTTACAGGGCTAATTCACCCCTCCACTTT.

This clonotype has a single count. V is TRBV6-1 and J is TRBJ1-1; D might be TRBD1 (6 bases). CDR3 size: 13 residues. CDR1 MNHNS and CDR2 SASEGT come from the germline V gene. V lost 9 bases, J lost 0 bases, and 11 bases lay in between. CDR3 region: CASDRSMNTEAFF. CDR3 bases: TGTGCCAGTGACAGGAGCATGAACACTGAAGCTTTCTTT.

This clonotype was counted a few times. The rearrangement joins TRBV9 to TRBJ1-1, with 7 nucleotides matching TRBD1. CDR1 SGDLS and CDR2 YYNGEE come from the germline V gene. This CDR3 contains 17 residues. The V segment lost 0 bases and the J segment 1 base; nucleotides outside the gene matches: 9. The CDR3 bases are TGTGCCAGCAGCGTAGCCCGAGACAGGGCGGGGAACACTGAAGCTTTCTTT. As protein: CASSVARDRAGNTEAFF. Looking up the rest from reference TRBV9 and TRBJ1-1 gives the full variable domain: DSGVTQTPKHLITATGQRVTLRCSPRSGDLSVYWYQQSLDQGLQFLIQYYNGEERAKGNILERFSAQQFPDLHSELNLSSLELGDSALYFCASSVARDRAGNTEAFFGQGTRLTVV.

This clonotype was observed a handful of times. Here the CDR3 reads CASSDSPGRHNEQFF. The CDR3 nucleotides are TGTGCCAGCAGCGACTCTCCGGGGCGCCACAATGAGCAGTTCTTC. The chain uses TRBV5-8 and TRBJ2-1; D is perhaps TRBD1 or TRBD2 (5 bases each). Germline V gene lookup returns CDR1 SGHTS and CDR2 YDEGEE. V was trimmed by 4 bases and J by 5 bases, leaving 16 bases between them. The CDR3 runs to 15 residues.

Only a few counts were recorded for this clonotype. The V call is TRBV27, the J call TRBJ1-2, with D hard to call. This CDR3 is built from 14 residues. Looked up from germline, CDR1 is MNHEY and CDR2 is SMNVEV (reference sequence). V was shortened by 1 base and J by 4 bases, with 10 bases between the two germline ends. CDR3 nucleotides: TGTGCCAGCAGTTTATTTGGGGAGGGCTATGGCTACACCTTC. Residues: CASSLFGEGYGYTF.

The J gene is TRBJ2-7, the V gene TRBV3-1; TRBD1 agrees at 8 bases. Trimming removed 2 bases from V and 0 bases from J; junction bases left unmatched: 3. The CDR3 sequence is 15 residues long. Germline values: CDR1 LGHDT, CDR2 YNNKEL (reference sequence). CDR3 coding DNA: TGTGCCAGCAGCCAAAGGGACAGGTACTCCTACGAGCAGTACGTC. Encoded protein: CASSQRDRYSYEQYV.

The chain recombines TRBV20-1 with TRBJ2-2, with 7 positions matching TRBD1. J lost 5 bases, V lost 4 bases, and 4 bases had no gene match. The CDR3 is 13 amino acids. CDR1 and CDR2 (germline): DFQATT, SNEGSKA (reference sequence). Here the CDR3 reads CSANRGGTGELFF. The CDR3 DNA follows: TGCAGTGCTAACAGGGGTGGGACCGGGGAGCTGTTTTTT.

The table lists this clonotype with a few counts. This chain uses TRBV6-1 with TRBJ1-2; D not certain. The CDR3 totals 13 residues. Germline V gene lookup returns CDR1 MNHNS and CDR2 SASEGT. V was shortened by 1 base and J by 4 bases, with 7 bases between the two germline ends. Written as DNA, the CDR3 is TGTGCCAGCAGTGAAGGAAGCAGCTATGGCTACACCTTC. Translation: CASSEGSSYGYTF.

This clonotype came up many times. The chain joins TRBV7-2 to TRBJ1-4; D remains unclear. The germline V gene has CDR1 SGHTA and CDR2 FQGNSA. Trimming cost V 6 bases and J 0 bases, with 8 bases left between them. The CDR3 has 14 residues. The CDR3 protein is CASSLDPTNEKLFF. Here the CDR3 DNA reads TGTGCCAGCAGTCTAGATCCAACTAATGAAAAACTGTTTTTT.

This clonotype was counted a few times. The CDR3 nucleotides are TGTGCCAGCAGCGTAGACCCCTACGAGCAGTACTTC. Residues: CASSVDPYEQYF. The V call is TRBV9, the J call TRBJ2-7, with D uncertain. CDR3 length: 12 residues. Germline CDR1 reads SGDLS; CDR2 reads YYNGEE. V shed 0 bases and J shed 2 bases, with 3 bases lying between them.

This clonotype was seen more than once but under ten times. The gene calls are TRBV14 and TRBJ1-1, with TRBD1 matching over 8 bases. CDR1 is SGHDN, CDR2 FVKESK, per germline. V gave up 4 bases and J gave up 7 bases; unmatched junction bases: 8. This CDR3 spans 14 amino acids. In nucleotides, the CDR3 is TGTGCCAGCAGCCCCATCTTCGGGACAGGTGAAGCTTTCTTT. It is translated as CASSPIFGTGEAFF.

The chain is built from TRBV7-9 and TRBJ2-6; 9 nucleotides align to TRBD1. CDR1 is SEHNR and CDR2 is FQNEAQ in the germline V gene (reference sequence). The V segment lost 5 bases and the J segment 0 bases; nucleotides outside the gene matches: 14. CDR3 length: 20 residues. CDR3 in DNA: TGTGCCAGCAGCCCTCGAGTATCGGGACAGGGCCCCTCTGGGGCCAACGTCCTGACTTTC. Its translation is CASSPRVSGQGPSGANVLTF. Based on the CDR3 plus reference TRBV7-9 and TRBJ2-6, the full variable domain is DTGVSQNPRHKITKRGQNVTFRCDPISEHNRLYWYRQTLGQGPEFLTYFQNEAQLEKSRLLSDRFSAERPKGSFSTLEIQRTEQGDSAMYLCASSPRVSGQGPSGANVLTFGAGSRLTVL.

This clonotype was picked up a small number of times. The chain uses TRBV25-1 and TRBJ1-1; D gene uncertain. This CDR3 comprises 13 residues. Germline CDR1 reads MGHDK; CDR2 reads SYGVNS. V was shortened by 5 bases and J by 4 bases, with 11 bases between the two germline ends. The DNA of the CDR3 is TGTGCCAGCAGTCGGGGAGGATTCACTGAAGCTTTCTTT. It specifies CASSRGGFTEAFF.